The following is a T cell receptor beta chain sequence with its context. V was shortened by 3 bases and J by 9 bases, with 17 bases between the two germline ends. Germline CDR1 is DFQATT and CDR2 is SNEGSKA (reference sequence). CDR3 size: 13 residues. The authors' processing: How many nucleated cells were present was estimated from reference gene primer amplification. The data were produced by immunoSEQ multiplex PCR, yet TCRdb's version contains in-frame clones alone and is incomplete. V, J and clone size are those of that table, while D and trimming were read from the DNA. This sample has under 300,000 clones, with about four fifths found just once. The sample is drawn from a study of blood T cell repertoires in COVID-19. Across the whole study: Some COVID-19 samples were acute and others convalescent; all came from the United States, Italy and Spain. Sources were T cells, B-cell-depleted T cells, or PBMCs; the material itself was cDNA or gDNA.

This receptor was identified in a man aged 25 to 40 who had recovered from COVID-19. The specimen was peripheral blood. The rearrangement links TRBV20-1 to TRBJ2-5, with D possibly TRBD1 on 5 matching bases. The CDR3 region has the DNA TGCAGTGCTAGTGGTGACAGCCTAGGGGCCCAGTACTTC. Translating gives CSASGDSLGAQYF.